This T cell receptor (beta chain) was identified during a study of CD8 T cells in Susac syndrome. It was with random hexamers that roughly 0.5 to 1 ug RNA was reverse transcribed. Amplification of TCR beta CDR3 across 54 Vbeta and 13 Jbeta was performed with immunoSEQ multiplex PCR. One entry per CDR3 protein results from TCRdb running MiXCR on the immunoSEQ multiplex PCR reads. The sample includes 150,000 to 200,000 distinct CDR3 sequences, around 94% of them seen just once. Sequencing targeted TCR beta in T cells from blood (CD8+ and CD4+). Germline CDR1 and CDR2: LNHNV and YYDKDF (reference sequence). This CDR3 is built from 17 residues. The germline V and J ends were trimmed by 0 bases and 5 bases, with 17 bases remaining between them.

Sequenced input: CD4+ T cells from PBMCs. This sequence was found in a human donor with Susac syndrome. J is TRBJ1-5 and V is TRBV15, with D tentatively TRBD1 (5 bases). CDR3 sequence (DNA): TGTGCCACCAGCAGAGAAGCCGGGGGGGAAAGGTATCAGCCCCAGCATTTT. This codes for CATSREAGGERYQPQHF.